This TCR beta chain came from a study of blood T cell repertoires in COVID-19. Source study methods: Nucleated cell counts were estimated from reference gene primer amplification. Assay used: immunoSEQ multiplex PCR; TCRdb lists only in-frame clones, some missing. V and J calls and clone size come straight from that table; D and trimming were deduced from the DNA. The sample has hundreds of thousands of clones, around 87% seen once. The CDR3 has 14 residues. V lost 1 base and J 5 bases, leaving 11 bases between the germline ends. The germline V gene has CDR1 SEHNR and CDR2 FQNEAQ (reference sequence). Participants were aged about 18 to 100 years from about 25 US areas. Donors in Cohort 3 counted as recovered after two negative PCRs, clearance, or symptom resolution.

The TCR was taken from a woman aged 50 to 60 who had recovered from COVID-19. The sequenced material came from PBMCs or T cells enriched from blood (not recorded which). V usage is TRBV7-9 and J usage is TRBJ1-2; TRBD1 might be the D (5 bases). The CDR3 is CASSLGLRGYGYTF. CDR3 nucleotides: TGTGCCAGCAGCTTAGGTCTTAGGGGATATGGCTACACCTTC.